Listed here is a single T cell receptor (beta chain). Antigen: not known. Primers for the PCR totalled 60 Vbeta and 13 Jbeta. Sequencing was performed with immunoSEQ multiplex PCR; in TCRdb, only in-frame clones are kept and a portion is missing. This sample has fewer than 200,000 clones; about three quarters occur once, and the top ten carry under 7.5%. The sample originates from a study of cytomegalovirus exposure and HLA in healthy donors. Study-wide findings and caveats: There were 150 to 200 TCR beta chains listed as cytomegalovirus-associated. In a later analysis, specific HLA alleles were associated with 15,000 to 20,000 TCR beta sequences at a 0.05 false discovery rate.

Germline CDR1 ENHRY, CDR2 SYGVKD. Trimming pared 4 bases from V and 4 bases from J, leaving 11 bases between. CDR3 length equals 14 residues. The sequencing input was PBMCs. This TCR came from a man in his forties in good health and CMV-seronegative. The genes are TRBV10-3 and TRBJ1-5; no reliable D call. The CDR3, as DNA: TGTGCCATCAGTGTGGGCCCGCAGAATCAGCCCCAGCATTTT. As protein: CAISVGPQNQPQHF.